A selection of T cell receptor beta chains follows, all from one sample in a study of cytomegalovirus exposure and HLA in healthy donors. The data were produced by immunoSEQ multiplex PCR, yet TCRdb's version contains in-frame clones alone and is incomplete. The sample holds approximately 150,000 clones, roughly 80% seen once. Specimen: PBMCs. The receptors derive from a female donor in good health and CMV-seronegative. Each CDR3 is given with its conserved first and last residue. A D gene is named only where the DNA matches it firmly. Size is stated for part of the rows, as once, few or many counts, or as a class when the clone is expanded.

d_call	clone_size	v_call	j_call	cdr3_aa	cdr3_nt
.	.	TRBV18	TRBJ1-4	CASSPGANEKLFF	TGTGCCAGCTCTCCGGGAGCTAATGAAAAACTGTTTTTT
.	few	TRBV7-7	TRBJ2-7	CASSLVGGDEQYF	TGTGCTAGCAGCTTAGTAGGGGGGGACGAGCAGTACTTC
TRBD2	.	TRBV2	TRBJ2-1	CASREAGGSYNEQFF	TGTGCCAGCAGAGAAGCGGGAGGATCCTACAATGAGCAGTTCTTC
.	.	TRBV11-2	TRBJ1-1	CASSLGFGRASEAFF	TGTGCCAGCAGCTTAGGATTCGGCAGGGCCTCTGAAGCTTTCTTT
.	.	TRBV28	TRBJ1-2	CASSLTEKGGYTF	TGTGCCAGCAGTTTGACAGAGAAGGGAGGCTACACCTTC
.	few	TRBV5-1	TRBJ2-5	CASSLDRVETQYF	TGCGCCAGCAGCTTGGACAGGGTAGAGACCCAGTACTTC
.	few	TRBV9	TRBJ1-1	CASSVGGDNTEAFF	TGTGCCAGCAGCGTAGGGGGGGACAACACTGAAGCTTTCTTT
TRBD1	.	TRBV2	TRBJ1-2	CASSARGTGRWGYTF	TGTGCCAGCAGTGCCCGGGGGACAGGGCGTTGGGGCTACACCTTC
.	.	TRBV19	TRBJ2-7	CASSIGGGGGYEQYF	TGTGCCAGTAGTATAGGCGGAGGGGGGGGCTACGAGCAGTACTTC
.	.	TRBV4-2	TRBJ1-2	CASRWGLFGYTF	TGTGCCAGCAGATGGGGCTTATTTGGCTACACCTTC
.	.	TRBV2	TRBJ2-3	CASSDPRGRVTDTQYF	TGTGCCAGCAGTGACCCCAGGGGTCGCGTCACAGATACGCAGTATTTT
.	few	TRBV27	TRBJ2-5	CASSPRQSTQETQYF	TGTGCCAGCAGTCCTCGACAGAGCACCCAAGAGACCCAGTACTTC
.	.	TRBV18	TRBJ1-3	CASSPTPPSSSGNTIYF	TGTGCCAGCTCACCAACCCCCCCGAGTAGCTCTGGAAACACCATATATTTT
.	.	TRBV19	TRBJ1-3	CASSDPGNTIYF	TGTGCCAGTTCAGATCCTGGAAACACCATATATTTT
TRBD1	.	TRBV6-5	TRBJ2-1	CASRPPTGGNEQFF	TGTGCCAGCAGACCACCTACAGGGGGCAATGAGCAGTTCTTC
.	once	TRBV5-6	TRBJ1-6	CASSLRNSGARNSPLHF	TGTGCCAGCAGCTTAAGGAATTCAGGGGCGAGGAATTCACCCCTCCACTTT
TRBD1	.	TRBV5-6	TRBJ1-2	CASSFNRGGYTF	TGTGCCAGCAGTTTCAACAGGGGCGGCTACACCTTC
.	once	TRBV7-2	TRBJ1-4	CASRRTVYEKLFF	TGTGCCAGCAGGCGGACTGTTTATGAAAAACTGTTTTTT
TRBD2	.	TRBV14	TRBJ2-1	CASSQTSGGEQFF	TGTGCCAGCAGTCAGACTAGCGGGGGCGAGCAGTTCTTC
.	.	TRBV9	TRBJ1-3	CASSAGRESSGNTIYF	TGTGCCAGCAGCGCCGGACGGGAAAGCTCTGGAAACACCATATATTTT
.	.	TRBV28	TRBJ1-2	CASQGSAIFNYGYTF	TGTGCCAGCCAGGGTTCGGCGATATTTAACTATGGCTACACCTTC
.	.	TRBV5-4	TRBJ1-1	CASSFLQNKNTEAFF	TGTGCCAGCAGCTTCCTACAGAATAAGAACACTGAAGCTTTCTTT
TRBD2	.	TRBV6-1	TRBJ2-5	CASSEAWGTSGGRQETQYF	TGTGCCAGCAGTGAAGCGTGGGGGACTAGCGGGGGTAGACAAGAGACCCAGTACTTC
.	.	TRBV30	TRBJ1-3	CAWSVGDHGNTIYF	TGTGCCTGGAGTGTGGGAGATCATGGAAACACCATATATTTT
.	.	TRBV7-2	TRBJ1-2	CASSLGGGVKNYGYTF	TGTGCCAGCAGCTTAGGAGGAGGGGTGAAAAACTATGGCTACACCTTC